This T cell receptor beta chain is drawn from a study of OX40 agonist ivuxolimab in advanced cancers. Findings of the study overall: CD8+ T cells showed, on average, more clonal expansion than CD4+ cells. Part of the nonresponder group also had normalized T-cell clonal expansion that was low.

Of note for this clone: Its antigen is still unknown.

Germline CDR1 and CDR2: MDHEN and SYDVKM. The CDR3 has 16 residues. V lost 4 bases to trimming and J lost 0 bases, with 15 bases between them. Using immunoSEQ multiplex PCR, the repertoire was profiled, and TCRdb retains in-frame clones only, with some absent. The sample has more than 50,000 clones, around 84% seen once. The chain carries TRBV28 and TRBJ1-1, with D unresolved. The TCR was taken from an adult with an advanced solid tumor such as melanoma, head and neck, liver or kidney cancer. Sequencing was performed on CD4+ or CD8+ T cells sorted from blood, taken in a trial of the OX40 agonist ivuxolimab. The CDR3 protein is CASSYSRRVVNTEAFF. CDR3 DNA: TGTGCCAGCAGTTATAGTCGGCGGGTAGTGAACACTGAAGCTTTCTTT.